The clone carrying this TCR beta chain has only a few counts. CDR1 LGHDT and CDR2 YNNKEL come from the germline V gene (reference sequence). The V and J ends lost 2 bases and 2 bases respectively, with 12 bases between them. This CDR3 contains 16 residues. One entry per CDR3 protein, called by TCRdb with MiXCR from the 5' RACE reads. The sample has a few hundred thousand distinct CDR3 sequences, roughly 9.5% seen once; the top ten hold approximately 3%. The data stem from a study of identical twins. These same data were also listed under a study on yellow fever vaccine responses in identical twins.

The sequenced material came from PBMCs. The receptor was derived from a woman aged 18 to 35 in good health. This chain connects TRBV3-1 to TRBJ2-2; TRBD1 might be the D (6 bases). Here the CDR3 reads CASSQKQGRNTGELFF. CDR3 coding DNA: TGTGCCAGCAGCCAAAAGCAGGGGAGAAACACCGGGGAGCTGTTTTTT.